The 8 T cell receptor beta chains presented below share a single source sample, sequenced in a study of shared clonotypes between healthy human individuals. Data came from immunoSEQ multiplex PCR; TCRdb stores just in-frame clones and leaves some out. The sample has about 640,000 clones; roughly 70% are singletons. The sequencing sample was made of memory CD4+ T cells sorted from blood. The subset was: CD45RA-negative fraction. Receptors were obtained from a woman aged 25 to 39 in good health.

The chain combines TRBV2 with TRBJ2-3; D gene ambiguous. CDR1 and CDR2 from the germline V gene are SNHLY and FYNNEI. There are 13 residues in the CDR3. Trimming stripped 7 bases from V and 2 bases from J, with 10 bases between. CDR3 residues: CASNPVLTDTQYF. The CDR3 DNA sequence: TGTGCCAGCAACCCCGTTCTCACAGATACGCAGTATTTT.

This clone was observed once. The chain is built from TRBV19 and TRBJ2-3; 11 positions match TRBD2. Germline CDR1 is LNHDA and CDR2 is SQIVND (reference sequence). Trimming took 3 bases from V and 2 from J; bases not matched to a gene: 7. The CDR3 sequence is 17 residues long. The CDR3 region has the DNA TGTGCCAGTAGTATTAGGAGGACTAGCGGGCCCACAGATACGCAGTATTTT. Amino acid sequence: CASSIRRTSGPTDTQYF.

The chain recombines TRBV5-8 with TRBJ1-5; 7 bases are shared with TRBD1. The CDR3 extends over 14 amino acids. Germline trimming cut 2 bases from V and 4 bases from J; bases unmatched to any gene: 3. CDR1 is SGHTS and CDR2 is YDEGEE in the germline V gene. The CDR3 loop reads CASSFLTGNQPQHF. CDR3 coding DNA: TGTGCCAGCAGCTTTCTGACAGGGAATCAGCCCCAGCATTTT.

The CDR3 DNA follows: TGTGCCAGCAATGGACGAGGACTCCCTATAAGCTCCTACGAGCAGTACTTC. Protein sequence: CASNGRGLPISSYEQYF. The chain couples TRBV28 to TRBJ2-7; the D gene is possibly TRBD2 (5 bases). CDR3 length equals 17 residues. The V end was cut by 7 bases, the J end by 0 bases, with 22 bases between. Germline CDR1 and CDR2: MDHEN and SYDVKM.

This chain uses TRBV19 with TRBJ2-2, with D possibly matching TRBD1 (6 bases). Trimming stripped 10 bases from V and 5 bases from J, with 14 bases between. CDR3 length equals 13 residues. The germline V gene encodes CDR1 LNHDA and CDR2 SQIVND (reference sequence). The CDR3, as DNA: TGTGCCAACTTTTACAGGGATACCGGGGAGCTGTTTTTT. Its protein product is CANFYRDTGELFF. Filled out from reference TRBV19 and TRBJ2-2, the complete variable domain reads DGGITQSPKYLFRKEGQNVTLSCEQNLNHDAMYWYRQDPGQGLRLIYYSQIVNDFQKGDIAEGYSVSREKKESFPLTVTSAQKNPTAFYLCANFYRDTGELFFGEGSRLTVL.

This clone has more than one count but fewer than ten. The V gene is TRBV4-1, the J gene TRBJ1-5; TRBD1 matches 9 bases. The CDR3 has 15 residues. Trimming took 5 bases from V and 6 from J; bases not matched to a gene: 8. Germline lookup yields CDR1 MGHRA and CDR2 YSYEKL. The CDR3 region is CASSADRGGVQPQHF. CDR3 bases: TGCGCCAGCAGCGCGGACAGGGGTGGCGTTCAGCCCCAGCATTTT.

Points on this clone: Other DNA sequences of this sample code for an identical CDR3. The chain joins TRBV28 to TRBJ1-1, with 10 nucleotides matching TRBD1. The germline V gene encodes CDR1 MDHEN and CDR2 SYDVKM. V lost 8 bases and J lost 4; bases outside the gene matches: 1. The CDR3 is 12 amino acids. The CDR3 sequence: CASRTGGTEAFF. The CDR3 nucleotides are TGTGCCAGCCGGACAGGGGGCACTGAAGCTTTCTTT.

This clone was detected once. This chain connects TRBV28 to TRBJ1-5; D might be TRBD1 (6 bases). This CDR3 is built from 15 residues. Germline loops: CDR1 MDHEN, CDR2 SYDVKM. Deletions cut 6 bases from V and 8 bases from J, with 20 bases between. The CDR3 reads CASRWGGSRTEPQHF. The DNA of the CDR3 is TGTGCCAGCAGGTGGGGGGGCAGCCGCACGGAGCCCCAGCATTTT.